This T cell receptor beta chain was retrieved from a study of beta chain features in type 1 diabetes. On the study more broadly: Sorted cell examination encompassed approximately 98,000,000 cells across all samples. The study, taken as a whole, reports: For Type 1 diabetes patients, all four CD4+ subsets carried TCRB CDR3s that were moderately but significantly shorter. Researchers reported that naive, central memory and Treg TCRB repertoires appeared more similar in patients than in healthy donors.

This clone has just a few counts. Its specificity is not known. Cells sorted by CD45RO/CCR7/CD25/CD127/CD95/CD27 comprised CD4+ naive, central memory, regulatory and stem cell-like memory cells. The V end lost 7 bases, the J end lost 0 bases, and 6 bases lay between the germline ends. The CDR3 extends over 13 amino acids. The germline CDR1 and CDR2 sequences are SEHNR and FQNEAQ (reference sequence). Expressed TCRB transcripts were sequenced after all isolated RNA was converted to cDNA. Libraries were prepared by immunoSEQ multiplex PCR; TCRdb keeps only in-frame clonotypes and omits some of them. The table shows over 300,000 clones, with around 7.6% occurring only once.

The source material was central memory CD4+ T cells from blood. The chain is built from TRBV7-9 and TRBJ1-4; D uncertain. This TCR derives from a woman aged 18-35 years in good health. This CDR3 is CASTGTTNEKLFF. The CDR3 DNA reads TGTGCCAGCACGGGGACAACTAATGAAAAACTGTTTTTT.